These T cell receptor beta chains were read from a single sample in a study of blood T cell repertoires in COVID-19. Profiled with immunoSEQ multiplex PCR; TCRdb holds only in-frame clones, not every one. The sample lists over 60,000 clones; more than 90% were seen once. Material: peripheral blood. These receptors were collected from a human donor in a cohort sampled during active COVID-19. The CDR3 runs from the conserved cysteine through the conserved F or W. The D gene is left open where the match is weak. Clone size, where shown, is once, few, many, or a class for clones that have expanded.

CDR3nt	CDR3aa	d_gene	v_gene	j_gene	abundance
TGTGCCAGCAACCCCGGGACTAGCGGGCGATACGAGCAGTACTTC	CASNPGTSGRYEQYF	TRBD2	TRBV6-4	TRBJ2-7	-
TGTGCCAGCAGCAGGACAGGGAATAGCAATCAGCCCCAGCATTTT	CASSRTGNSNQPQHF	TRBD1	TRBV28	TRBJ1-5	-
TGTGCCAGCAGTTTAGGGGGGTTCAGTCACAATGAGCAGTTCTTC	CASSLGGFSHNEQFF	-	TRBV28	TRBJ2-1	-
TGTGCCACCCGGACTCCAAAAGGTTGGACTGAAGCTTTCTTT	CATRTPKGWTEAFF	-	TRBV10-3	TRBJ1-1	-
TGTGCCAGCAGCGACGGGGGGAACACTGAAGCTTTCTTT	CASSDGGNTEAFF	-	TRBV11-3	TRBJ1-1	-
TGTGCCAGCACCAGACAGGGGTGTTTTTGCTATGGCTACACCTTC	CASTRQGCFCYGYTF	TRBD1	TRBV6-4	TRBJ1-2	-
TGTGCCAGCAGTTACTCGACTGTTTCTAATTCACCCCTCCACTTT	CASSYSTVSNSPLHF	-	TRBV6-6	TRBJ1-6	-
TGTGCCACCAGTGATTCCGGGACAGGGGCCACTGAAGCTTTCTTT	CATSDSGTGATEAFF	TRBD1	TRBV24-1	TRBJ1-1	-
TGTGCCAGTAGTAGGGACAGGGGGCGCAACCCAGCAGATACGCAGTATTTT	CASSRDRGRNPADTQYF	TRBD1	TRBV19	TRBJ2-3	-
TGTGCCAGCAGCTTAATCGGTTCCCCCGACCTGGAGGTTCAGTTCTTC	CASSLIGSPDLEVQFF	-	TRBV7-3	TRBJ2-1	-
TGTGCCAGCAGCTCAGGCCTAGCGGGGGCCTACGAGCAGTACTTC	CASSSGLAGAYEQYF	TRBD2	TRBV5-4	TRBJ2-7	-
TGTGCCAGCAAAGGGACATTTCTGAGTGAGCAGTTCTTC	CASKGTFLSEQFF	-	TRBV2	TRBJ2-1	-
TGTGCCAGCTCACCTGGACAGCTCATGAACACTGAAGCTTTCTTT	CASSPGQLMNTEAFF	-	TRBV18	TRBJ1-1	-
TGTGCCAGCAGCTCTCACGGGGGGCAAGAGACCCAGTACTTC	CASSSHGGQETQYF	TRBD2	TRBV7-8	TRBJ2-5	-
TGTGCCAGCAGGGCAGAGACAGGGGGCGGTGGAAACACCATATATTTT	CASRAETGGGGNTIYF	TRBD1	TRBV28	TRBJ1-3	-
TGTGCCAGCAGCTTAAATCGGGGTGCAGATACGCAGTATTTT	CASSLNRGADTQYF	-	TRBV7-3	TRBJ2-3	-
TGTGCCAGCAGTGAAGAACGGTCTGAACAGAGTGGAGCTTTCTTT	CASSEERSEQSGAFF	-	TRBV2	TRBJ1-1	-
TGTGCCAGCAGTGTCGGAGACAGGACCTACGAGCAGTACTTC	CASSVGDRTYEQYF	-	TRBV28	TRBJ2-7	-
TGTGCCAGCAGTTTATGGCCGGGACAGGGGGGCGAGCAGTACTTC	CASSLWPGQGGEQYF	TRBD1	TRBV27	TRBJ2-7	-
TGTGCCAGCAGAGTCGGGACACAGCCCCAGCATTTT	CASRVGTQPQHF	-	TRBV12-3/TRBV12-4	TRBJ1-5	once
TGTGCCACCAGCAGAGATCCCTTCTCAAGGACAGATCGAAAACTGTTTTTT	CATSRDPFSRTDRKLFF	-	TRBV15	TRBJ1-4	-
TGTGCCAGTAGTATAGCGAGAGCAATAGCCAAAAACATTCAGTACTTC	CASSIARAIAKNIQYF	-	TRBV19	TRBJ2-4	-
TGTGCCAGCAGTTCAGATAGGACAGAACAAGAGACCCAGTACTTC	CASSSDRTEQETQYF	-	TRBV28	TRBJ2-5	-
TGTGCCACCAGCAGACTAGCGGGGTCAGATACGCAGTATTTT	CATSRLAGSDTQYF	TRBD2	TRBV15	TRBJ2-3	-
TGTGCCAGCTCACCGCCCGGGGGGGGTAATTCACCCCTCCACTTT	CASSPPGGGNSPLHF	-	TRBV18	TRBJ1-6	-
TGTGCCAGCAGCCTCCAAGGAGGGGCTGGAAACACCATATATTTT	CASSLQGGAGNTIYF	-	TRBV3-1/TRBV3-2	TRBJ1-3	once
TGTGCCAGCAGTGATGACAGGAGCTCTGGGGCCAACGTCCTGACTTTC	CASSDDRSSGANVLTF	-	TRBV9	TRBJ2-6	-
TGTGCCAGCAGCGAGGGCCCTTATGCGGGGGAGACCCAGTACTTC	CASSEGPYAGETQYF	-	TRBV9	TRBJ2-5	-
TGTGCCAGCAGCCCAAAAGATACGCAGTATTTT	CASSPKDTQYF	-	TRBV7-2	TRBJ2-3	-
TGTGCCAGCACCCCTGGACTAGCGGGGGTAGATACGCAGTATTTT	CASTPGLAGVDTQYF	TRBD2	TRBV6-6	TRBJ2-3	-
TGTGCCAGCAGCAAAACTAGATCCCTCGCTTTCTTT	CASSKTRSLAFF	-	TRBV7-2	TRBJ1-1	-
TGCGCCAGCAGCCCACTTGGACCAGGGGATGGTCGTGGCTACACCTTC	CASSPLGPGDGRGYTF	-	TRBV4-1	TRBJ1-2	-
TGTGCCAGCAAAGGAGACAGGGTCACCGGGGAGCTGTTTTTT	CASKGDRVTGELFF	TRBD1	TRBV11-2	TRBJ2-2	-
TGTGCCAGCAGCTTAGTTACTAGCGGGAGAAATGAGCAGTTCTTC	CASSLVTSGRNEQFF	TRBD2	TRBV11-1	TRBJ2-1	-
TGTGCCTGGAGTGCCGAGTTACGAGCTTTCTTT	CAWSAELRAFF	-	TRBV30	TRBJ1-1	-
TGTGCCTGGAAGGACGGGACTAGCGGGACTGAGCAGTTCTTC	CAWKDGTSGTEQFF	TRBD2	TRBV30	TRBJ2-1	-
TGCGCCAGCAGCCATGGGACTAGCGGGGACTACGAGCAGTACTTC	CASSHGTSGDYEQYF	TRBD2	TRBV4-3	TRBJ2-7	-
TGTGCCAGCAGTCGCGGGGGGGCTGACGCCTACGAGCAGTACTTC	CASSRGGADAYEQYF	TRBD2	TRBV6-5	TRBJ2-7	-
TGTGCCACCAGTGACTGGACTGACACCGGGGAGCTGTTTTTT	CATSDWTDTGELFF	-	TRBV24-1	TRBJ2-2	-
TGTGCCAGCAGCCAAGACAGGAATTATGGCTACACCTTC	CASSQDRNYGYTF	-	TRBV3-1/TRBV3-2	TRBJ1-2	-
TGTGCCACCAGGGACAGCTATGGCTACACCTTC	CATRDSYGYTF	-	TRBV24-1	TRBJ1-2	-
TGTGCCAGCTCACACGGGGGGAAGTCAGAAACGGAGAGCACAGATACGCAGTATTTT	CASSHGGKSETESTDTQYF	TRBD2	TRBV18	TRBJ2-3	-
TGTGCCAGCAGCCTCGGACACCCCTACAATGAGCAGTTCTTC	CASSLGHPYNEQFF	-	TRBV2	TRBJ2-1	-
TGTGCCAGCAGCGCCCCCGGGACACTGATCTACGAGCAGTACTTC	CASSAPGTLIYEQYF	-	TRBV3-1/TRBV3-2	TRBJ2-7	-
TGTGCCCGCCACAGGGTTCGCACTGAAGCTTTCTTT	CARHRVRTEAFF	-	TRBV30	TRBJ1-1	once
TGTGCCTGGAGTCTAGCGGAGGAGCAGTACTTC	CAWSLAEEQYF	TRBD2	TRBV30	TRBJ2-7	-
TGTGCCAGCAGCCCCCAGACAGGAATGGACGAGCAGTACTTC	CASSPQTGMDEQYF	-	TRBV11-2	TRBJ2-7	-
TGTGCCAGCAGCCAAGCTATAATGAACACTGAAGCTTTCTTT	CASSQAIMNTEAFF	-	TRBV3-1/TRBV3-2	TRBJ1-1	-
TGTGCCAGCAGCTCCGGGACAGTCACTGAAGCTTTCTTT	CASSSGTVTEAFF	TRBD1	TRBV7-3	TRBJ1-1	-
TGTGCCTGGGCGGGGGACAGGGGGGAAAAACTGTTTTTT	CAWAGDRGEKLFF	TRBD1	TRBV30	TRBJ1-4	-
TGTGCCAGCAGCTTTAGTAGCTCTGGAAACACCATATATTTT	CASSFSSSGNTIYF	-	TRBV7-9	TRBJ1-3	-
TGTGCCAGCAGCTTAGGACAGGCGAACACTGAAGCTTTCTTT	CASSLGQANTEAFF	-	TRBV11-1	TRBJ1-1	-
TGTGCCAGCAGGGCCGCAGGGGCCCTGAACACTGAAGCTTTCTTT	CASRAAGALNTEAFF	-	TRBV27	TRBJ1-1	-
TGTGCCAGCAGCCTAGGGGGCAGGGGGCATCAGCCCCAGCATTTT	CASSLGGRGHQPQHF	TRBD1	TRBV27	TRBJ1-5	-
TGCGCCAGCAGCTTTACGACTAGCGGGAAATACAATGAGCAGTTCTTC	CASSFTTSGKYNEQFF	TRBD2	TRBV5-1	TRBJ2-1	-
TGTGCCAGCAGCCAAGGAGCAGGGGGAAACATTCAGTACTTC	CASSQGAGGNIQYF	TRBD1	TRBV3-1/TRBV3-2	TRBJ2-4	-
TGTGCCAGCAGCCGACTAGCGGGGGGGAACACAGATACGCAGTATTTT	CASSRLAGGNTDTQYF	TRBD2	TRBV4-2	TRBJ2-3	-